This T cell receptor beta chain was captured in a study of blood T cell repertoires in COVID-19. Study-level background: Acute and convalescent COVID-19 specimens originated in the United States, Italy and Spain.

As processed by the authors: For nucleated cells, counts were estimated from reference gene primer amplification. Sequencing was performed with immunoSEQ multiplex PCR; in TCRdb, only in-frame clones are kept and a portion is missing. V, J and clone size are taken as reported in that table, and D and trimming were inferred from the DNA itself. The sample records hundreds of thousands of clones, 70% to 90% being singletons. This sequence was found in a man aged 18 to 30 with active or convalescent COVID-19. The source material was peripheral blood.

CDR3 protein: CASSRGDRGYGYTF. The CDR3 nucleotides read TGTGCCAGCAGCCGGGGGGACAGGGGCTATGGCTACACCTTC. The chain links TRBV5-6 to TRBJ1-2; 10 positions agree with TRBD1. The CDR3 consists of 14 residues. After removal of 4 bases from V and 4 bases from J, the junction contained 4 bases not matched to a gene. Looked up from germline, CDR1 is SGHDT and CDR2 is YYEEEE.